The 9 T cell receptor beta chains given below trace back to one sample, sequenced in a study of CD8+ T cells in alopecia areata. cDNA prepared by RNA extraction and subsequent reverse transcription served as the template for sequencing. TCRdb keeps only in-frame clones here, not all; method: immunoSEQ multiplex PCR. The data show approximately 24,000 clones, with around 56% seen just once and around 30% held by the top ten. Material for sequencing was NKG2D-high CD8+ T cells sorted from blood. The receptors derive from a human donor with alopecia areata.

The chain employs TRBV13 and TRBJ2-5; D possibly uses TRBD1 or TRBD2 (5 bases each). The CDR3 runs to 15 residues. Germline lookup yields CDR1 PRHDT and CDR2 FYEKMQ (reference sequence). V lost 4 bases, J lost 4 bases, and 16 bases lay in between. The CDR3 DNA reads as TGTGCCAGCAGCTCCCGGGACGACTCCACAGAGACCCAGTACTTC. Encoded protein: CASSSRDDSTETQYF.

The gene calls are TRBV13 and TRBJ2-5; TRBD2 agrees at 8 bases. Losses at the gene ends were 1 base for V and 1 base for J; bases not matched to a gene: 2. The CDR3 loop spans 15 amino acids. From germline, CDR1 is PRHDT and CDR2 FYEKMQ (reference sequence). The CDR3 DNA reads TGTGCCAGCAGCTTAGCGGGAGGGATCCAAGAGACCCAGTACTTC. This codes for CASSLAGGIQETQYF.

The sample holds a few counts of this clone. The genes are TRBV4-1 and TRBJ2-7, with D possibly being TRBD2 (6 bases). The CDR3 extends over 15 amino acids. Per the germline V gene, CDR1 is MGHRA and CDR2 is YSYEKL. The V end was cut by 4 bases, the J end by 0 bases, with 13 bases between. CDR3 sequence reads: CASSLEARGSYEQYF. For the CDR3, the DNA is TGCGCCAGCAGCCTAGAGGCGCGGGGCTCCTACGAGCAGTACTTC.

This clone was observed a handful of times. The chain recombines TRBV19 with TRBJ1-1; no firm D call. The CDR3 has 13 residues. V was shortened by 3 bases and J by 1 base, with 6 bases between the two germline ends. Germline CDR1 is LNHDA and CDR2 is SQIVND (reference sequence). DNA of the CDR3: TGTGCCAGTAGTATCGGGCGGAACACTGAAGCTTTCTTT. It is translated as CASSIGRNTEAFF.

The table lists this clone with a few counts. The V call is TRBV5-1, the J call TRBJ2-3; 9 bases line up with TRBD2. Germline V gives CDR1 SGHRS, CDR2 YFSETQ. The CDR3 consists of 18 residues. Trimming took 0 bases from V and 2 from J; bases not matched to a gene: 10. Written as DNA, the CDR3 is TGCGCCAGCAGCTTGGAAGGGCTAGCGGGACTGAACACAGATACGCAGTATTTT. It is translated as CASSLEGLAGLNTDTQYF.

This chain links TRBV19 with TRBJ2-7; 7 bases are a match to TRBD2. The CDR3 contains 14 residues. Germline V lookup: CDR1 LNHDA, CDR2 SQIVND (reference sequence). V shed 5 bases and J 0 bases; nucleotides not matched to a gene: 4. The chain's CDR3 is CASSLAASSYEQYF. The CDR3 DNA reads TGTGCCAGTAGTCTAGCGGCGAGCTCCTACGAGCAGTACTTC.

The chain is built from TRBV4-1 and TRBJ2-3; 7 bases agree with TRBD1. V lost 4 bases and J lost 10; bases outside the gene matches: 11. The CDR3 loop spans 14 amino acids. Germline CDR1 reads MGHRA; CDR2 reads YSYEKL. This CDR3 reads CASSRDRDVSAQYF. In DNA form, the CDR3 reads TGCGCCAGCAGCCGGGACAGAGATGTATCGGCGCAGTATTTT.

V usage is TRBV7-9 and J usage is TRBJ2-5; D is perhaps TRBD2 (6 bases). This CDR3 comprises 15 residues. The V end lost 7 bases, the J end lost 4 bases, and 19 bases lay between the germline ends. CDR1 is SEHNR and CDR2 is FQNEAQ in the germline V gene (reference sequence). This CDR3 is CASILGSGSRETQYF. For the CDR3, the DNA is TGTGCCAGCATCCTAGGGTCCGGGAGTCGAGAGACCCAGTACTTC.

The chain has TRBV6-6 and TRBJ1-1, with unresolved D. The V end lost 7 bases, the J end lost 2 bases, and 11 bases lay between the germline ends. Germline CDR1 is MNHNY and CDR2 is SVGAGI (reference sequence). The CDR3 is 13 residues long. In DNA form, the CDR3 reads TGTGCCAGCACACAAGCACTTAACACTGAAGCTTTCTTT. This gives the protein CASTQALNTEAFF.